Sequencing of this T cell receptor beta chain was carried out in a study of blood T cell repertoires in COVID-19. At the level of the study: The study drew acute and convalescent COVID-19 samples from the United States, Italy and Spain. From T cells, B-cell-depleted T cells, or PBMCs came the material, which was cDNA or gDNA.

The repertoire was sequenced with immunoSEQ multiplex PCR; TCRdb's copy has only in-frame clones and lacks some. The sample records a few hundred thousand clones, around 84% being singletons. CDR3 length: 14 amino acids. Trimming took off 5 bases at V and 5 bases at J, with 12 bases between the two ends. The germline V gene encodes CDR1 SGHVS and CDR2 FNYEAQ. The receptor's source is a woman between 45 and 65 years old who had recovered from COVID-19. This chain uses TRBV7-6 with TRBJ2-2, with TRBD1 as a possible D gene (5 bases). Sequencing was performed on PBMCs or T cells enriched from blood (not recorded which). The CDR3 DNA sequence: TGTGCCAGCAGCCCACAGGATAGGACCGGGGAGCTGTTTTTT. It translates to CASSPQDRTGELFF.